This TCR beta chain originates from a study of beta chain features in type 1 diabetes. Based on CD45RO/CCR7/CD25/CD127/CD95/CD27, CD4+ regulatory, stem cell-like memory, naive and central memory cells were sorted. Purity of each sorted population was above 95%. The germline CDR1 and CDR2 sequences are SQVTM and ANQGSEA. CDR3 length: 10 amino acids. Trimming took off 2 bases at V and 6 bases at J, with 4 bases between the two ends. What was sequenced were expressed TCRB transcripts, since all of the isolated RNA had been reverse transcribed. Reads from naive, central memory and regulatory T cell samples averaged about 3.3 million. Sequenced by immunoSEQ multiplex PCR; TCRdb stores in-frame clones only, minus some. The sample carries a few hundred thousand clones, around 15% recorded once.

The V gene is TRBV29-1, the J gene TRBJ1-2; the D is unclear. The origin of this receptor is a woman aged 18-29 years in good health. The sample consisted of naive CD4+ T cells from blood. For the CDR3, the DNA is TGCAGCGTTGAAAGAGATGGCTACACCTTC. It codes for CSVERDGYTF. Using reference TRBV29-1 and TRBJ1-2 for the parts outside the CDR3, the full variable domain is SAVISQKPSRDICQRGTSLTIQCQVDSQVTMMFWYRQQPGQSLTLIATANQGSEATYESGFVIDKFPISRPNLTFSTLTVSNMSPEDSSIYLCSVERDGYTFGSGTRLTVV.